This T cell receptor beta chain emerged from a study of T cells in Graves' hyperthyroidism and ophthalmopathy. Notes on the study in general: Progression to ophthalmopathy was predicted a median of roughly 6.8 months early.

Germline V gene data show CDR1 as DFQATT and CDR2 as SNEGSKA (reference sequence). CDR3 length: 15 amino acids. Trimming at V came to 0 bases and at J to 6 bases, leaving 8 bases not matched to a gene. This clonotype was picked up a small number of times. The antigen remains unidentified. Using RNA transcripts as the source, TCR beta CDR3 regions were amplified. First-round RT-PCR with HTBI primers amplified the TCR CDR3 region. TCRdb itself ran the multiplex PCR reads through MiXCR, one entry per CDR3 protein. The sample yields roughly 740,000 distinct CDR3 sequences, roughly 15% seen once. The source is a young man with Graves' hyperthyroidism. Material for sequencing was blood. V and J are TRBV20-1 and TRBJ2-1; 7 nucleotides align to TRBD1. CDR3 region: CSARETHRGSNEQFF. DNA of the CDR3: TGCAGTGCTAGAGAGACCCACAGGGGAAGCAATGAGCAGTTCTTC.